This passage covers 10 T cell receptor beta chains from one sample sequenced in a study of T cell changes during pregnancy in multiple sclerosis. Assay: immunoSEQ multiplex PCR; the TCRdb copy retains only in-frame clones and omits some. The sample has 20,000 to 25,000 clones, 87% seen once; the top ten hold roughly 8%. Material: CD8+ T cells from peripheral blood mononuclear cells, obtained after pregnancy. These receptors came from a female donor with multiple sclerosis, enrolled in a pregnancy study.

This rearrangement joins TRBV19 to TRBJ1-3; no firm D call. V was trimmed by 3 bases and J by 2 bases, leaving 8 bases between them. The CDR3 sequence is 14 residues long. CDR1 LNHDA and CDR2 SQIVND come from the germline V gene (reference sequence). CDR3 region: CASSMGSPGNTIYF. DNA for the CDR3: TGTGCCAGTAGTATGGGCAGTCCTGGAAACACCATATATTTT.

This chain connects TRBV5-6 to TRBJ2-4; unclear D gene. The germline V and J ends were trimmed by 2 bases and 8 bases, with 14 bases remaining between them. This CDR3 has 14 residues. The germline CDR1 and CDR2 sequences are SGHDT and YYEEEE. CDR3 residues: CASSFSELVDIQYF. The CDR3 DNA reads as TGTGCCAGCAGCTTTTCCGAGTTGGTAGACATTCAGTACTTC.

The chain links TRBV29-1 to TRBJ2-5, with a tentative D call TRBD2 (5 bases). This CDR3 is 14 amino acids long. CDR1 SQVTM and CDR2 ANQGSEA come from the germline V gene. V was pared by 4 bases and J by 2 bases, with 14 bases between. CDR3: CSVVIRGGQETQYF. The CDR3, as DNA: TGCAGCGTTGTAATCCGGGGTGGTCAAGAGACCCAGTACTTC.

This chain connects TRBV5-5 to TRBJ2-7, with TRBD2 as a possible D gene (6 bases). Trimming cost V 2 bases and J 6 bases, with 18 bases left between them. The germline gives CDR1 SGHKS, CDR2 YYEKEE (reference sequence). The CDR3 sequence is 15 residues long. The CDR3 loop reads CASSFSGGPRIEQYF. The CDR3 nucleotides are TGTGCCAGCAGCTTTTCCGGAGGGCCTAGGATCGAGCAGTACTTC.

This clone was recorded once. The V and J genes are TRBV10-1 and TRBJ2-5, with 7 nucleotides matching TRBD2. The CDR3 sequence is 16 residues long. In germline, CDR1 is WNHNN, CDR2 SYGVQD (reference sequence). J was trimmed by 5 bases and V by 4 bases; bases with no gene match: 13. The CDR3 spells CASSVLRGSSEETQYF. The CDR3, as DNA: TGCGCCAGCAGTGTCCTCCGCGGGAGTTCGGAGGAGACCCAGTACTTC.

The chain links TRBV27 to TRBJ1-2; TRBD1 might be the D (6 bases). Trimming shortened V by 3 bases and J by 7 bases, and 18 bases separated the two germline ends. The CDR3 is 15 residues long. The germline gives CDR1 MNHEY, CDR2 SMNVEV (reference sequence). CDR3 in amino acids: CASSLLGGRFGGYTF. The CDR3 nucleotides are TGTGCCAGCAGTTTGCTAGGGGGACGTTTTGGTGGCTACACCTTC.

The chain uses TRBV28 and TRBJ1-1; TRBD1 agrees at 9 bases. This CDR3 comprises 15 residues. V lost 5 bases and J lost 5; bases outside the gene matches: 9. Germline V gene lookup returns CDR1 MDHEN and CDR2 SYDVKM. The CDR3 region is CASSTPDRGFTEAFF. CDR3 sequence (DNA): TGTGCCAGCAGTACTCCGGACAGGGGTTTTACTGAAGCTTTCTTT.

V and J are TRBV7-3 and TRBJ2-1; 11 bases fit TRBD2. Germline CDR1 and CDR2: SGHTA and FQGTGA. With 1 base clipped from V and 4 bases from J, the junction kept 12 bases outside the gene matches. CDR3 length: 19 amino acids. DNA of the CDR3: TGTGCCAGCAGCTTAAACCCACGACTGATAGCGGGGGGGTACAATGAGCAGTTCTTC. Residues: CASSLNPRLIAGGYNEQFF.

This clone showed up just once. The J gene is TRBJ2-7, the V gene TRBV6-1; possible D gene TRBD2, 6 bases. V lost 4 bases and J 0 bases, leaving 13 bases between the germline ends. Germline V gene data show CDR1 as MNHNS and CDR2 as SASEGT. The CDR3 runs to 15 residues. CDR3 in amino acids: CASSGGLPSSYEQYF. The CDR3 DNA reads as TGTGCCAGCAGTGGGGGACTTCCAAGCTCCTACGAGCAGTACTTC.

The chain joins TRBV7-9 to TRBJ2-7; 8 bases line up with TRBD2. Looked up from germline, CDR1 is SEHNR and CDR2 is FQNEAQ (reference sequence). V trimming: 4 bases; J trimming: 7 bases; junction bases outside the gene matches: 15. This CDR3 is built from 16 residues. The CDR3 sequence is CASSSLGLASPEEQYF. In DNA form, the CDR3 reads TGTGCCAGCAGCTCCCTCGGACTAGCCTCCCCGGAAGAGCAGTACTTC.